The clone carrying this TCR beta chain ranks as large. Germline V lookup: CDR1 GTSNPN, CDR2 SVGIG (reference sequence). CDR3 length equals 13 residues. V was clipped by 2 bases and J by 8 bases, with 12 bases between them. Via MiXCR, TCRdb re-called the RT-PCR reads, giving one row per CDR3 protein. The table includes over 1,300 distinct CDR3 sequences, approximately 35% detected once. The V gene is TRBV30, the J gene TRBJ1-4; no clear D gene. The TCR was taken from a female donor with primary Sjogren's syndrome. The specimen was memory CD4+ T cells from salivary gland. The CDR3 loop reads CAWSSQLGEKLFF. The CDR3 DNA follows: TGTGCCTGGAGTTCCCAGTTGGGAGAAAAACTGTTTTTT.